These 2 T cell receptor beta chains share one sample of origin, sequenced in a study of T cells in Graves' hyperthyroidism and ophthalmopathy. Template material for amplifying TCR beta CDR3 regions consisted of RNA transcripts. HTBI primers drove first-round RT-PCR of the TCR CDR3. TCRdb used MiXCR to reprocess the multiplex PCR reads, holding one entry per CDR3 protein. This table holds around 490,000 distinct CDR3 sequences, 20% found once. The sequenced sample consisted of blood. Source of these receptors: a man aged 35 to 55 with Graves' ophthalmopathy.

This clonotype showed up just a few times. The gene calls are TRBV2 and TRBJ1-3; D gene ambiguous. The CDR3 length is 17 residues. Germline V CDR1 and CDR2: SNHLY, FYNNEI. Trimming pared 5 bases from V and 0 bases from J, leaving 17 bases between. CDR3 in amino acids: CASSTPPGHFSGNTIYF. CDR3 nucleotides: TGTGCCAGCAGTACTCCTCCCGGGCACTTCTCTGGAAACACCATATATTTT.

This chain joins TRBV7-8 and TRBJ2-3, with a weak D call TRBD2 (6 bases). Germline CDR1 SGHVS, CDR2 FQNEAQ. Trimming pared 5 bases from V and 4 bases from J, leaving 13 bases between. This CDR3 is 14 amino acids long. This CDR3 reads CASSPSGRSDTQYF. The DNA for the CDR3 is TGTGCCAGCAGCCCGTCAGGGAGGTCAGATACGCAGTATTTT.